Listed here are 11 T cell receptor beta chains from one sample, sequenced in a study of breast tumors, draining lymph nodes, adjacent tissues. The lymph nodes were axillary draining lymph nodes from breast cancer patients. TCRdb used MiXCR to reprocess the multiplex PCR reads, holding one entry per CDR3 protein. The table includes about 140,000 distinct CDR3 sequences, over 25% detected once. Sequenced sample: axillary lymph node tissue. Receptor source: a female donor with breast cancer. Some clones in this sample may be carry-over from other donors' samples.

This clonotype was found many times. This chain connects TRBV20-1 to TRBJ1-4; D ambiguous. The germline V and J ends were trimmed by 1 base and 2 bases, with 5 bases remaining between them. This CDR3 contains 13 residues. The V gene's germline CDR1 is DFQATT and CDR2 SNEGSKA (reference sequence). Here the CDR3 DNA reads TGCAGTGCTAGAGGCCTGACTAATGAAAAACTGTTTTTT. Translated: CSARGLTNEKLFF.

The chain uses TRBV11-2 and TRBJ1-3; no definite D call. CDR3 length equals 16 residues. Trimming removed 2 bases at V and 4 bases at J, with 15 bases between. The germline V gene encodes CDR1 SGHAT and CDR2 FQNNGV. The CDR3 DNA follows: TGTGCCAGCAGCTTAAGACGGGGAGGGCCCGGAAACACCATATATTTT. Its protein is CASSLRRGGPGNTIYF.

This clonotype turned up a few times. This may arise from a read error, as a much more abundant clone is one base away. The J gene is TRBJ2-4, the V gene TRBV6-2 or TRBV6-3; D may correspond to TRBD1 or TRBD2 (5 bases each). Germline lookup yields CDR1 MNHEY and CDR2 SVGEGT. The germline V and J ends were trimmed by 10 bases and 6 bases, with 10 bases remaining between them. The CDR3 is 11 amino acids. As DNA, the CDR3 is TGTGCCACGGGGCTTGGAAACATTCAGTACTTC. Translated, it gives CATGLGNIQYF.

The chain carries TRBV5-4 and TRBJ1-5; D is unclear. CDR3 length: 14 residues. In germline, CDR1 is SGHNT, CDR2 YYREEE (reference sequence). Trimming shortened V by 1 base and J by 11 bases, and 16 bases separated the two germline ends. CDR3 residues: CASSLTLAVETQHF. The CDR3 nucleotides are TGTGCCAGCAGCTTGACACTAGCTGTAGAGACCCAGCATTTT.

This clonotype occurred many times. The rearrangement joins TRBV5-1 to TRBJ1-2; D is undetermined. V shed 0 bases and J shed 8 bases, with 8 bases lying between them. From germline, CDR1 is SGHRS and CDR2 YFSETQ. CDR3 length equals 12 residues. The CDR3 loop is CASSLGAPGYTF. The CDR3 region has the DNA TGCGCCAGCAGCTTGGGCGCCCCGGGCTACACCTTC.

In regard to this clonotype: A read error may account for a junction end that differs from germline. This chain uses TRBV15 with TRBJ2-5, with 9 nucleotides matching TRBD2. The CDR3 runs 15 residues. Germline lookup yields CDR1 LNHNV and CDR2 YYDKDF (reference sequence). In DNA, the CDR3 is TGTGCCGCCAGCACTCCTCTAGCGGGGCAAGAGACCCAGTACTTC. Protein: CAASTPLAGQETQYF. Together with reference TRBV15 and TRBJ2-5, the CDR3 gives the full variable domain: DAMVIQNPRYQVTQFGKPVTLSCSQTLNHNVMYWYQQKSSQAPKLLFHYYDKDFNNEADTPDNFQSRRPNTSFCFLDIRSPGLGDTAMYLCAASTPLAGQETQYFGPGTRLLVL.

This clonotype has a count of ten or more. A much larger clonotype is one base distant, so this may be a read error. The chain recombines TRBV20-1 with TRBJ2-5; a possible D gene is TRBD2 (5 bases). The CDR3 loop spans 12 amino acids. In germline, CDR1 is DFQATT, CDR2 SNEGSKA (reference sequence). The CDR3 is CSASGRQETPYF. The CDR3 DNA sequence: TGCAGTGCTAGTGGGAGACAAGAGACCCCGTACTTC.

This clonotype was picked up many times. This sequence joins TRBV6-6 and TRBJ1-5; TRBD1 matches at 10 bases. The J segment lost 0 bases and the V segment lost 4 bases, leaving 15 bases of the junction unmatched. The germline gives CDR1 MNHNY, CDR2 SVGAGI (reference sequence). The CDR3 spans 20 residues. The CDR3 sequence: CASSLWIGTGDRYSNQPQHF. CDR3 in DNA: TGTGCCAGCAGTTTATGGATTGGGACAGGGGATCGGTATAGCAATCAGCCCCAGCATTTT.

Many counts were recorded for this clonotype. The rearrangement joins TRBV19 to TRBJ2-3; D possibly corresponds to TRBD1 (6 bases). Trimming cost V 5 bases and J 6 bases, with 15 bases left between them. The CDR3 contains 14 residues. Germline CDR1 reads LNHDA; CDR2 reads SQIVND (reference sequence). The CDR3 spells CASSGQPYGDTQYF. DNA for the CDR3: TGTGCCAGTAGTGGACAGCCCTACGGGGATACGCAGTATTTT. Combining the CDR3 with reference TRBV19 and TRBJ2-3 gives the whole variable domain DGGITQSPKYLFRKEGQNVTLSCEQNLNHDAMYWYRQDPGQGLRLIYYSQIVNDFQKGDIAEGYSVSREKKESFPLTVTSAQKNPTAFYLCASSGQPYGDTQYFGPGTRLTVL.

This clonotype was counted ten times or more. The genes are TRBV6-5 and TRBJ2-1, with 8 positions matching TRBD2. Germline V gene sequence: CDR1 MNHEY, CDR2 SVGAGI. The length of the CDR3 is 17 residues. J lost 4 bases, V lost 0 bases, and 8 bases had no gene match. CDR3 in DNA: TGTGCCAGCAGTTACTCGACGGGGACTAGTGATTACAATGAGCAGTTCTTC. Protein: CASSYSTGTSDYNEQFF.

The genes are TRBV7-9 and TRBJ2-2; D perhaps matches TRBD2 (5 bases). The germline gives CDR1 SEHNR, CDR2 FQNEAQ (reference sequence). This CDR3 is built from 13 residues. V was trimmed by 0 bases and J by 17 bases, leaving 16 bases between them. The CDR3 region is CASSLAGTGDVFF. CDR3 DNA sequence: TGTGCCAGCAGCTTAGCGGGCACCGGGGATGTCTTTTTT.